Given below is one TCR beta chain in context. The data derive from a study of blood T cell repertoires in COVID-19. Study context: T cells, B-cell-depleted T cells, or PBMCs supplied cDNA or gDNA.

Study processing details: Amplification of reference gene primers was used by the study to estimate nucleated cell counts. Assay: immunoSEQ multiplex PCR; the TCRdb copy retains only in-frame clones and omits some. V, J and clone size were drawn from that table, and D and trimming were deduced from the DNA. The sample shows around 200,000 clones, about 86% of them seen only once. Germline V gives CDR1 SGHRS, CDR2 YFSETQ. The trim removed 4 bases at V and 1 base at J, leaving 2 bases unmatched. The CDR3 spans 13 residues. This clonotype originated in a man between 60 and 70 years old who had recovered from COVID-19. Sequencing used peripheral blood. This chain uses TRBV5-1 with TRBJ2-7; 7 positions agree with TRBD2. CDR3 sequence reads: CASSGRVSYEQYF. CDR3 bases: TGCGCCAGCAGCGGGAGGGTGTCCTACGAGCAGTACTTC.